Presented here are 19 T cell receptor beta chains from one specimen sequenced in a study of regulatory T cells in long-lasting Graves disease. Time point specified: newly diagnosed GD, antithyroid drugs for less than 3 months. The TCR library was prepared using RNA isolated from PBMCs. Library construction for TCR beta used iRepertoire HTBI primers and Arm-PCR of CDR3 regions. TCRdb fed the multiplex PCR reads into MiXCR, producing one record per CDR3 protein. The sample has roughly 420,000 distinct CDR3 sequences, around 15% seen once. The same sample was also studied in work on T cells in Graves' hyperthyroidism and ophthalmopathy.

The sample was peripheral blood mononuclear cells (PBMCs), taken at new diagnosis, from a patient treated with antithyroid drugs. The receptors originated from a woman in her fifties or sixties with Graves disease.

The chain joins TRBV10-3 to TRBJ1-1, with D possibly TRBD1 on 5 matching bases. The CDR3 spans 13 residues. V was shortened by 6 bases and J by 1 base, with 9 bases between the two germline ends. The germline V gene has CDR1 ENHRY and CDR2 SYGVKD. In DNA, the CDR3 is TGTGCCATCAGGACAGAGCCGAACACTGAAGCTTTCTTT. It yields the protein CAIRTEPNTEAFF.

This clonotype has a single count. One junction end disagrees with the germline gene, perhaps due to a read error. V is TRBV5-5 and J is TRBJ2-7, with 7 bases matching TRBD1. From germline, CDR1 is SGHKS and CDR2 YYEKEE (reference sequence). This CDR3 has 15 residues. The CDR3 protein is CASSQHPGQTYEQDF. The CDR3 coding sequence is TGTGCCAGCAGTCAGCATCCGGGACAGACCTACGAGCAGGACTTC.

At least ten counts were recorded for this clonotype. V usage is TRBV30 and J usage is TRBJ2-7, with D maybe TRBD2 (6 bases). This CDR3 has 13 residues. V was pared by 0 bases and J by 2 bases, with 8 bases between. Germline-derived CDR1 and CDR2 are GTSNPN and SVGIG (reference sequence). CDR3 in amino acids: CAWSVGGAYEQYF. Here the CDR3 DNA reads TGTGCCTGGAGTGTGGGGGGAGCCTACGAGCAGTACTTC.

The V gene is TRBV10-3, the J gene TRBJ1-1, with D possibly TRBD1 on 5 matching bases. The V end was cut by 6 bases, the J end by 3 bases, with 14 bases between. The germline V gene encodes CDR1 ENHRY and CDR2 SYGVKD. The CDR3 runs 14 residues. The CDR3 DNA reads TGTGCCATCAGCGCGGAGACAGTACACACTGAAGCTTTCTTT. Its protein is CAISAETVHTEAFF.

V gene TRBV30 combines with J gene TRBJ2-7, with a possible D match to TRBD2 (6 bases). This CDR3 region has 11 residues. V was cut by 5 bases and J by 13 bases, with 18 bases left in between. The germline V gene encodes CDR1 GTSNPN and CDR2 SVGIG (reference sequence). The CDR3 spells CAWGPGLELYF. The CDR3 DNA sequence: TGTGCCTGGGGTCCGGGACTTGAACTATACTTC.

The table lists this clonotype with many counts. V and J are TRBV12-3 or TRBV12-4 and TRBJ2-1, with 10 bases identical to TRBD2. The CDR3 has 16 residues. V shed 2 bases and J 4 bases; nucleotides not matched to a gene: 5. CDR3: CASSLWLAGDYNEQFF. The CDR3 DNA sequence: TGTGCCAGCAGTTTATGGCTAGCGGGGGATTACAATGAGCAGTTCTTC.

As to this clonotype: This may arise from a read error, as a much more abundant clone is one base away. Since no conserved phenylalanine or tryptophan closes the CDR3, a read error is the likely cause. This chain joins TRBV3-1 and TRBJ1-5; perhaps TRBD1 as D (5 bases). V shed 0 bases and J shed 3 bases, with 9 bases lying between them. CDR3 length: 15 amino acids. CDR1 is LGHDT and CDR2 is YNNKEL in the germline V gene (reference sequence). This chain's CDR3 is CASSQDWGTNQPQHI. CDR3 DNA sequence: TGTGCCAGCAGCCAAGATTGGGGGACCAATCAGCCCCAGCATATT.

This clonotype was observed a few times. V gene TRBV14 combines with J gene TRBJ1-1; no clear D. CDR1 SGHDN and CDR2 FVKESK come from the germline V gene. The V and J ends lost 3 bases and 0 bases respectively, with 5 bases between them. The CDR3 runs to 13 residues. This CDR3 is CASSHIMNTEAFF. The CDR3 DNA sequence: TGTGCCAGCAGCCATATCATGAACACTGAAGCTTTCTTT. The full variable domain, completed using reference TRBV14 and TRBJ1-1, is EAGVTQFPSHSVIEKGQTVTLRCDPISGHDNLYWYRRVMGKEIKFLLHFVKESKQDESGMPNNRFLAERTGGTYSTLKVQPAELEDSGVYFCASSHIMNTEAFFGQGTRLTVV.

V is TRBV12-5 and J is TRBJ2-1; 10 positions match TRBD2. This CDR3 is 17 amino acids long. V shed 6 bases and J 0 bases; nucleotides not matched to a gene: 8. CDR1 and CDR2 (germline): LGHNT, FRNRAP. CDR3 sequence: CASGYSRTSGSYNEQFF. CDR3 nucleotides: TGTGCTAGTGGATACTCTAGGACTAGCGGCTCCTACAATGAGCAGTTCTTC.

CDR3 sequence: CASSQDTGANTEAFF. The DNA of the CDR3 is TGTGCCAGCAGCCAAGATACAGGGGCGAACACTGAAGCTTTCTTT. The chain has TRBV3-1 and TRBJ1-1, with 7 bases identical to TRBD1. Germline values: CDR1 LGHDT, CDR2 YNNKEL (reference sequence). This CDR3 comprises 15 residues. Unmatched junction bases numbered 2, after V lost 0 bases and J lost 1 base.

At least ten counts were recorded for this clonotype. The chain joins TRBV6-2 or TRBV6-3 to TRBJ2-2; D possibly matches TRBD1 or TRBD2 (5 bases each). The germline V gene has CDR1 MNHEY and CDR2 SVGEGT. V lost 2 bases to trimming and J lost 0 bases, with 10 bases between them. The CDR3 totals 16 residues. This chain's CDR3 is CASSYAGTANTGELFF. The DNA of the CDR3 is TGTGCCAGCAGTTACGCCGGGACGGCGAACACCGGGGAGCTGTTTTTT.

At least ten counts were recorded for this clonotype. The chain uses TRBV12-3 or TRBV12-4 and TRBJ1-4, with D possibly matching TRBD1 (5 bases). V lost 7 bases and J lost 0, with 15 bases in between. This CDR3 is 16 amino acids long. The CDR3 nucleotides are TGTGCCAGCACCACCTTCGACAGACCAACTAATGAAAAACTGTTTTTT. Amino acid sequence: CASTTFDRPTNEKLFF.

There are many counts of this clonotype. The rearrangement uses TRBV28 and TRBJ2-5; D might be TRBD2 (6 bases). In germline, CDR1 is MDHEN, CDR2 SYDVKM. The CDR3 consists of 14 residues. V was shortened by 3 bases and J by 11 bases, with 19 bases between the two germline ends. Written as DNA, the CDR3 is TGTGCCAGCAGTTTTTGGGTGGGGGGACTCTCTCAGTACTTC. Encoded protein: CASSFWVGGLSQYF.

Comments on this clonotype: One base away lies a much larger clone, so this may be a sequencing read error. In DNA form, the CDR3 reads TGTGCCATCAGTGAGTCCCAGTGGGAGGGCGGGGAGCAGTACTTC. Protein: CAISESQWEGGEQYF. The chain links TRBV10-3 to TRBJ2-7, with TRBD2 matching 7 bases. The germline CDR1 and CDR2 sequences are ENHRY and SYGVKD. The CDR3 is 15 residues long. The junction had 9 bases not matched to a gene; V was cut back by 0 bases and J by 7 bases.

There are a few counts of this clonotype. This chain uses TRBV12-3 or TRBV12-4 with TRBJ2-7, with 9 bases fitting TRBD1. CDR3 length: 15 residues. V gave up 8 bases and J gave up 3 bases; unmatched junction bases: 11. The DNA for the CDR3 is TGTGCCAGCCGCCAGGCCGGGACAGGGTACTACGAGCAGTACTTC. It specifies CASRQAGTGYYEQYF.

This clonotype has only a few counts. The V call is TRBV6-1, the J call TRBJ2-1; TRBD2 matches at 8 bases. Per the germline V gene, CDR1 is MNHNS and CDR2 is SASEGT. This CDR3 comprises 15 residues. V shed 6 bases and J 7 bases; nucleotides not matched to a gene: 11. CDR3 DNA: TGTGCCAGCAGAACCGGGGGGGGGGGTAAGAATGAGCAGTTCTTC. Amino acid sequence: CASRTGGGGKNEQFF.

The chain links TRBV10-3 to TRBJ2-2; D is possibly TRBD2 (6 bases). The ends were cut back, 2 bases at V and 4 bases at J, with 11 bases in the middle. The CDR3 consists of 15 residues. Germline values: CDR1 ENHRY, CDR2 SYGVKD. Here the CDR3 DNA reads TGTGCCATCAGTGAGCTGGAGGGCAGCACCGGGGAGCTGTTTTTT. Its protein is CAISELEGSTGELFF.

The table lists this clonotype with a few counts. This chain uses TRBV7-9 with TRBJ2-7; D perhaps matches TRBD2 (6 bases). Trimming removed 5 bases from V and 3 bases from J, with 20 bases in between. The germline CDR1 and CDR2 sequences are SEHNR and FQNEAQ (reference sequence). CDR3 length: 16 residues. CDR3 amino acids: CASSTGRLGGGYEQYF. The CDR3 DNA reads TGTGCCAGCAGCACGGGACGTCTGGGGGGTGGCTACGAGCAGTACTTC.

This clonotype came up many times. In nucleotides, the CDR3 is TGTGCCAGCAGCCCCCGTGGGACGGCCTCCTACAATGAGCAGTTCTTC. Its translation is CASSPRGTASYNEQFF. The genes are TRBV7-8 and TRBJ2-1; D may be TRBD1 or TRBD2 (5 bases each). V was clipped by 5 bases and J by 0 bases, with 14 bases between them. The CDR3 spans 16 residues. In germline, CDR1 is SGHVS, CDR2 FQNEAQ. The whole variable domain, filled in from reference TRBV7-8 and TRBJ2-1, reads GAGVSQSPRYKVAKRGQDVALRCDPISGHVSLFWYQQALGQGPEFLTYFQNEAQLDKSGLPSDRFFAERPEGSVSTLKIQRTQQEDSAVYLCASSPRGTASYNEQFFGPGTRLTVL.